The sequence of this TCR beta chain was determined in a study of blood T cell repertoires in COVID-19. Turning to the study itself: Acute and convalescent COVID-19 samples came from the United States, Italy and Spain.

Unmatched junction bases numbered 3, after V lost 8 bases and J lost 4 bases. Germline lookup yields CDR1 KGHSH and CDR2 LQKENI. This CDR3 is built from 13 residues. A few counts support this clone. Enrolled through a virtual design, the participants were between roughly 18 and 90 years of age and came from 24 US areas. Per the study methods: Nucleated cell number was recorded as an estimate derived from reference gene primer amplification. Generated by immunoSEQ multiplex PCR, the TCRdb table keeps only in-frame clones and is missing some. The V and J calls and clone size were taken over from that table, and D and trimming were inferred from the DNA. The sample records about 300,000 clones, roughly 87% being singletons.

This chain uses TRBV18 with TRBJ1-1, with 11 bases fitting TRBD1. This sequence was found in a woman in her thirties who had recovered from COVID-19. Sample: PBMCs or T cells enriched from blood (not recorded which). CDR3 DNA sequence: TGTGCCAGCACGGGACAGGGGGGCACTGAAGCTTTCTTT. Translated, it gives CASTGQGGTEAFF.